This paragraph covers one TCR beta chain sequence. Germline CDR1 SGHRS, CDR2 YFSETQ. The CDR3 runs 13 residues. V gave up 5 bases and J gave up 4 bases; unmatched junction bases: 4. This sample is drawn from a study of blood T cells in healthy people across ages. A sample-barcoded 5' primer and a J-beta primer mix were used in a second PCR of roughly 7 to 11 cycles. All samples yielded 2.5 million or more CDR3-containing paired-end reads. TCRdb used MiXCR to reprocess the 5' RACE reads, holding one entry per CDR3 protein. The sample holds 1.5 million to 2 million distinct CDR3 sequences, 28% seen once. Roughly 10 milliliters was the volume of peripheral blood drawn from each donor.

The rearrangement uses TRBV5-1 and TRBJ2-3, with 7 bases identical to TRBD2. This TCR came from a woman aged 30 to 39 in good health. The source material was blood. CDR3 loop: CASRGEGPDTQYF. In nucleotides, the CDR3 is TGCGCCAGCAGAGGGGAGGGACCAGATACGCAGTATTTT.